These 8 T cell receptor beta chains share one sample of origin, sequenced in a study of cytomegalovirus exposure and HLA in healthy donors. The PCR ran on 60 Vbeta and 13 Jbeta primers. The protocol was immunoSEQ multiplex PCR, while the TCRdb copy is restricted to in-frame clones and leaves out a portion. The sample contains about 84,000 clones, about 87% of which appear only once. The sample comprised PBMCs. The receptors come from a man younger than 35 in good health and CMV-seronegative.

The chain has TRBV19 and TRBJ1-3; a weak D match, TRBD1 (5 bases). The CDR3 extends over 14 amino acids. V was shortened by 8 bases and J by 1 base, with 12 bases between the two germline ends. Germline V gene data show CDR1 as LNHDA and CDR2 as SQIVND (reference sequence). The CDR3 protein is CASRGTDSGNTIYF. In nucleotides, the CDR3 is TGTGCCAGTCGGGGGACGGATTCTGGAAACACCATATATTTT.

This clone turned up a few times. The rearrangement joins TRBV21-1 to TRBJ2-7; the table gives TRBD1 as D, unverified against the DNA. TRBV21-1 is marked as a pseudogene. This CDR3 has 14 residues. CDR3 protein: CASSKHRERHEQYF. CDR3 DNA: TGTGCCAGCAGCAAGCACAGGGAACGTCACGAGCAGTACTTC.

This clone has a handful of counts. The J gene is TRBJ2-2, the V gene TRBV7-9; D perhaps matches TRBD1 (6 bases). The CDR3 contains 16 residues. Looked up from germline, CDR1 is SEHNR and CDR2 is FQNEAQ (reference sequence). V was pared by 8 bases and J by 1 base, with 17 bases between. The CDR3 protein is CASPRPKGGNTGELFF. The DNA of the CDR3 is TGTGCCAGCCCGCGCCCGAAAGGGGGGAACACCGGGGAGCTGTTTTTT.

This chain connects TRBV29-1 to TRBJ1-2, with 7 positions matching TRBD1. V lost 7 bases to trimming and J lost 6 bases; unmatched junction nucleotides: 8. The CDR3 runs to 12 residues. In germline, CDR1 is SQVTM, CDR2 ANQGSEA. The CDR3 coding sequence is TGCAGCGGGGAGGACAGGATCGATGGCTACACCTTC. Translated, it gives CSGEDRIDGYTF.

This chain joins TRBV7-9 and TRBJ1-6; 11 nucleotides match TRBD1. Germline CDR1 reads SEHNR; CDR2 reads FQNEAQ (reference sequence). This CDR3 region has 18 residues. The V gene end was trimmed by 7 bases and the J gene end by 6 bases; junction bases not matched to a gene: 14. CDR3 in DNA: TGTGCCAGCAACTCCATCGCCGGGACAGGGGGTGCTAATTCACCCCTCCACTTT. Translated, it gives CASNSIAGTGGANSPLHF.

CDR3: CASIARETYEQYF. The DNA of the CDR3 is TGTGCCAGCATCGCCCGGGAGACCTACGAGCAGTACTTC. The rearrangement links TRBV7-3 to TRBJ2-7; a possible D gene is TRBD2 (6 bases). The CDR3 runs 13 residues. V was shortened by 7 bases and J by 2 bases, with 12 bases between the two germline ends. Germline assignment: CDR1 SGHTA and CDR2 FQGTGA.

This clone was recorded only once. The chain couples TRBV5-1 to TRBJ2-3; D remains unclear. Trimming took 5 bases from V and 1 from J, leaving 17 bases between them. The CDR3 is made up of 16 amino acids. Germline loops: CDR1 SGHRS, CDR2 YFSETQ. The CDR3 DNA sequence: TGCGCCAGCAGTAGTCTAGGAACTTTTGGCACAGATACGCAGTATTTT. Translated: CASSSLGTFGTDTQYF. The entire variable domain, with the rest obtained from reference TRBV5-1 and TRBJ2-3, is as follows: KAGVTQTPRYLIKTRGQQVTLSCSPISGHRSVSWYQQTPGQGLQFLFEYFSETQRNKGNFPGRFSGRQFSNSRSEMNVSTLELGDSALYLCASSSLGTFGTDTQYFGPGTRLTVL.

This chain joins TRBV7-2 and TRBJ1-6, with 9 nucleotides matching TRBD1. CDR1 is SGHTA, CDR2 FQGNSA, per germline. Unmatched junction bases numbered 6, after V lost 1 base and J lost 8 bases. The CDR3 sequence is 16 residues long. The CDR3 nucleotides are TGTGCCAGCAGCTTAGGGACAGGGGTTGTGGATTCACCCCTCCACTTT. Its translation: CASSLGTGVVDSPLHF. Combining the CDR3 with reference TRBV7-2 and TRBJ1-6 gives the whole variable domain GAGVSQSPSNKVTEKGKDVELRCDPISGHTALYWYRQSLGQGLEFLIYFQGNSAPDKSGLPSDRFSAERTGGSVSTLTIQRTQQEDSAVYLCASSLGTGVVDSPLHFGNGTRLTVT.